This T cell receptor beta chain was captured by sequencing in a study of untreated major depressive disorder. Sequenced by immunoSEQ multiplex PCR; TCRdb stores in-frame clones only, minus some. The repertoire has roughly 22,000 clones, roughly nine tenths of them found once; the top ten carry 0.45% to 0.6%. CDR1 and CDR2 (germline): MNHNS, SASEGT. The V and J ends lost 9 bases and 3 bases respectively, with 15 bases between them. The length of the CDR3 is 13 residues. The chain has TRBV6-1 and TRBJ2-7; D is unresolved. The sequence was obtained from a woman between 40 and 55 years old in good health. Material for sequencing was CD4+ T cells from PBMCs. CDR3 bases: TGTGCCAGTACTCTGGATAGCCTCTACGAGCAGTACTTC. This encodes CASTLDSLYEQYF.